A selection of T cell receptor beta chains follows, all from one sample in a study of blood T cell repertoires in COVID-19. Assay used: immunoSEQ multiplex PCR; TCRdb lists only in-frame clones, some missing. The sample holds over 75,000 clones, more than 90% seen once. The sequencing input was peripheral blood. The source is a man aged 60-69 years with acute or convalescent COVID-19. CDR3s include the opening cysteine and the closing phenylalanine or tryptophan. Each record gives: J gene, clone size, V gene, D gene, CDR3 protein, CDR3 DNA. The D gene is left open where the match is weak. Expanded clones are given a class, and other clones once, few, many or no size at all.

>TRBJ1-4|.|TRBV11-2|.
CASREGGREKLFF
TGTGCCAGCAGGGAAGGGGGTAGGGAAAAACTGTTTTTT
>TRBJ2-7|.|TRBV29-1|TRBD1
CSVDRTGGVCYEQYF
TGCAGCGTGGACAGAACAGGGGGAGTCTGCTACGAGCAGTACTTC
>TRBJ2-7|.|TRBV9|.
CASSVGVGASYEQYF
TGTGCCAGCAGCGTAGGAGTAGGGGCCTCCTACGAGCAGTACTTC
>TRBJ1-1|.|TRBV12-5|.
CAPGDDGGNTEAFF
TGTGCCCCAGGGGATGATGGAGGGAACACTGAAGCTTTCTTT
>TRBJ1-2|.|TRBV5-6|.
CASSYDRNYGYTF
TGTGCCAGCAGCTACGACAGAAACTATGGCTACACCTTC
>TRBJ1-4|.|TRBV19|.
CASASLGGEKLFF
TGTGCCAGTGCGTCCTTGGGGGGTGAAAAACTGTTTTTT
>TRBJ2-1|.|TRBV5-1|.
CASSLDSSYNEQFF
TGCGCCAGCAGCTTGGATAGCAGCTACAATGAGCAGTTCTTC
>TRBJ2-5|.|TRBV9|TRBD2
CASSVERGRAEETQYF
TGTGCCAGCAGCGTAGAACGCGGGAGGGCTGAAGAGACCCAGTACTTC
>TRBJ1-2|.|TRBV19|.
CASSKHPWGYTF
TGTGCCAGTAGTAAACACCCTTGGGGCTACACCTTC
>TRBJ1-2|.|TRBV14|.
CASSLGQLYYGYTF
TGTGCCAGCAGCCTAGGACAGCTCTACTATGGCTACACCTTC
>TRBJ2-7|.|TRBV6-2/TRBV6-3|.
CASSYSELSPYEQYF
TGTGCCAGCAGTTACTCGGAGCTGTCCCCCTACGAGCAGTACTTC
>TRBJ1-1|.|TRBV27|.
CASSFTRGEAFF
TGTGCCAGCAGTTTCACCCGGGGTGAAGCTTTCTTT
>TRBJ2-2|.|TRBV5-6|.
CASSLGETVGELFF
TGTGCCAGCAGCTTGGGAGAGACAGTCGGGGAGCTGTTTTTT
>TRBJ2-7|once|TRBV11-3|TRBD1
CASSSQGGPYEQYF
TGTGCCAGCAGCTCACAGGGGGGCCCCTACGAGCAGTACTTC
>TRBJ2-2|.|TRBV4-3|TRBD2
CASSQDWGLAGDNDTGELFF
TGCGCCAGCAGCCAAGATTGGGGACTAGCGGGAGACAATGACACCGGGGAGCTGTTTTTT
>TRBJ2-7|.|TRBV19|.
CASSNRERYEQYF
TGTGCCAGTAGTAATCGGGAGCGCTACGAGCAGTACTTC
>TRBJ1-5|.|TRBV5-1|.
CASSLEGLNQPQHF
TGCGCCAGCAGCTTGGAGGGGTTGAATCAGCCCCAGCATTTT
>TRBJ2-7|.|TRBV11-1|TRBD1
CASSPRTGALYEQYF
TGTGCCAGCAGCCCGAGGACAGGGGCGCTCTACGAGCAGTACTTC
>TRBJ2-7|.|TRBV18|TRBD1
CASSWGQGKYEQYF
TGTGCCAGCTCATGGGGACAGGGGAAATACGAGCAGTACTTC
>TRBJ2-7|.|TRBV10-2|.
CASSETGSKNEQYF
TGCGCCAGCAGTGAAACCGGGTCCAAGAACGAGCAGTACTTC
>TRBJ1-2|few|TRBV4-1|TRBD1
CASSQDPSPRGMANYGYTF
TGCGCCAGCAGCCAAGACCCCTCCCCCAGGGGGATGGCGAATTATGGCTACACCTTC
>TRBJ2-1|.|TRBV9|TRBD2
CASSGNPGLNYNEQFF
TGTGCCAGCAGCGGCAATCCGGGACTAAACTACAATGAGCAGTTCTTC
>TRBJ2-2|.|TRBV6-2/TRBV6-3|TRBD2
CASSRLLAANTGELFF
TGTGCCAGCAGTCGACTACTAGCGGCGAACACCGGGGAGCTGTTTTTT